This TCR beta chain was observed in a study of CXCR3 chemokines and chemotherapy response in bladder cancer (dated by TCRdb to 2021 to 2024). As for the study more broadly: Whether chemotherapy response in human bladder cancer was predicted by intratumoral CXCR3 chemokine system activity was examined in the study.

The germline V gene (reference sequence) sets CDR1 to GTSNPN and CDR2 to SVGIG. From the cysteine through the phenylalanine, the CDR3 covers 12 amino acids. Just CDR3 DNA is preserved here, 36 bases in frame from base 1. V is clipped by 8 bases and J by 4 bases, and the sequence between their germline boundaries is 15 bases long. Libraries were built with PCR. These reads were obtained on an Illumina HiSeq 2500. Using fastp at Q25 and MiXCR, TCRdb reprocessed the public reads and kept productive beta chains. CDR3 protein duplicates are merged, each entry listing the most common genes and DNA. The sample data list fewer than 3,500 distinct CDR3 sequences, and about 10% of these were observed just once. About 40% of the sample is in the top ten clones. This clonotype was seen repeatedly, ten times or more. Its recognized antigen is unknown. It has no much larger one-base neighbor in the sample; base qualities were not kept.

Sample acquisition took place from a patient whose treatment included neoadjuvant chemotherapy. The chain links TRBV30 with TRBJ2-7; a tentative D match to TRBD2 spans 5 bases. The TCR sequence derives from a human donor with bladder cancer that responded to neoadjuvant chemotherapy. The bases read TGTGCCCGCCCGGACTTCCCTTACGAGCAGTACTTC. This encodes CARPDFPYEQYF.